This record concerns one TCR beta chain sequence. Its target is not known. The entry originates in a study of cytomegalovirus exposure and HLA in healthy donors. PCR primers comprised 60 Vbeta and 13 Jbeta primers. The repertoire was sequenced with immunoSEQ multiplex PCR; TCRdb's copy has only in-frame clones and lacks some. The table records around 170,000 clones, over 70% of them present only once. General observations from the study: Available immune exposure information covered CMV serostatus only. A later analysis found most CMV-associated TCR beta chains apparently HLA-restricted. As a later analysis revealed, the rate of TCR association differed by HLA locus, with DRB1 most and HLA-C fewest. Analysis performed later found more than 15,000 TCR beta sequences associated with HLA alleles at 0.05 false discovery rate.

Germline V gene lookup returns CDR1 SQVTM and CDR2 ANQGSEA. J gave up 3 bases and V 4 bases, and 3 bases lay outside the gene matches. This CDR3 comprises 13 residues. The rearrangement joins TRBV29-1 to TRBJ1-1; 9 bases agree with TRBD1. The sequencing sample was made of PBMCs. This TCR came from a man aged 45-65 years in good health and CMV-seropositive. CDR3 sequence reads: CSVGDRVYTEAFF. CDR3 nucleotides: TGCAGCGTTGGGGACAGGGTTTACACTGAAGCTTTCTTT.